This paragraph covers one TCR beta chain sequence. The antigen is not known. Unmatched junction bases numbered 6, after V lost 6 bases and J lost 5 bases. This CDR3 spans 13 amino acids. CDR1 SGHAT and CDR2 FQNNGV come from the germline V gene. This sample is part of a study of shared clonotypes between healthy human individuals. Original analysis: Junction-only sequences produced by ImmunoSEQ had no quality scores, so filtering differed. Profiling relied on immunoSEQ multiplex PCR, and the TCRdb table lists in-frame clones only, not all of them. The V and J calls and the clone size are those of that table, but D and trimming were determined from the DNA. This table holds roughly 1 million clones, 65% to 80% found once. Findings of the study overall: Estimated clonotype richness was generally higher in naive than memory subsets.

Recent vaccinations or acute infections were absent in the healthy HIV-negative adult donors. The receptor comes from a man younger than 35 in good health. The chain combines TRBV11-2 with TRBJ1-1; 7 nucleotides align to TRBD1. The sequenced sample was memory CD4+ T cells sorted from blood. The subset denotes: CD45RA-negative fraction. The CDR3 spells CASSPLQGTEAFF. In DNA, the CDR3 is TGTGCCAGCAGTCCTCTACAGGGGACTGAAGCTTTCTTT. The full variable domain, in which reference TRBV11-2 and TRBJ1-1 provide the parts outside the CDR3, is EAGVAQSPRYKIIEKRQSVAFWCNPISGHATLYWYQQILGQGPKLLIQFQNNGVVDDSQLPKDRFSAERLKGVDSTLKIQPAKLEDSAVYLCASSPLQGTEAFFGQGTRLTVV.